These 24 T cell receptor beta chains share one sample of origin, sequenced in a study of T cells in Graves' hyperthyroidism and ophthalmopathy. Template material for amplifying TCR beta CDR3 regions consisted of RNA transcripts. First-round RT-PCR targeting the TCR CDR3 was performed with the HTBI primer set. Each CDR3 protein is one row after TCRdb ran MiXCR on the multiplex PCR reads. This sample carries 660,000 or so distinct CDR3 sequences, around 21% of them seen once, and the ten largest clones take roughly a third. The sample comprised blood. The receptor source for this set is a man aged 25 to 40 with Graves' ophthalmopathy.

This clonotype was found many times. The rearrangement links TRBV2 to TRBJ2-1; TRBD2 aligns across 11 bases. Germline V gene data show CDR1 as SNHLY and CDR2 as FYNNEI. Trimming at V came to 8 bases and at J to 5 bases, leaving 8 bases not matched to a gene. The CDR3 has 15 amino acids. CDR3 nucleotide sequence: TGTGCCAGCGGGGGGGGTAGCGGGAGGGACAATGAGCAGTTCTTC. Residues: CASGGGSGRDNEQFF.

The chain links TRBV5-4 to TRBJ2-2; D not certain. The V end lost 5 bases, the J end lost 3 bases, and 11 bases lay between the germline ends. The CDR3 extends over 14 amino acids. Germline lookup yields CDR1 SGHNT and CDR2 YYREEE (reference sequence). The CDR3 bases are TGTGCCAGCAGTGGGGATTCGTACACCGGGGAGCTGTTTTTT. This codes for CASSGDSYTGELFF. The whole variable domain, filled in from reference TRBV5-4 and TRBJ2-2, reads ETGVTQSPTHLIKTRGQQVTLRCSSQSGHNTVSWYQQALGQGPQFIFQYYREEENGRGNFPPRFSGLQFPNYSSELNVNALELDDSALYLCASSGDSYTGELFFGEGSRLTVL.

CDR3 residues: CASSTLGTGVYNEQFF. Here the CDR3 DNA reads TGTGCCAGCAGTACCCTGGGGACAGGGGTGTACAATGAGCAGTTCTTC. The chain is built from TRBV28 and TRBJ2-1, with 10 bases matching TRBD1. This CDR3 has 16 amino acids. V shed 5 bases and J 4 bases; nucleotides not matched to a gene: 8. Germline CDR1 MDHEN, CDR2 SYDVKM.

The V and J genes are TRBV12-3 or TRBV12-4 and TRBJ2-2, with 9 bases aligning to TRBD1. The V segment lost 7 bases and the J segment 5 bases; nucleotides outside the gene matches: 8. The CDR3 is 15 amino acids. The CDR3 protein is CASTIGTGRTGELFF. The DNA for the CDR3 is TGTGCCAGCACAATAGGGACAGGGAGAACCGGGGAGCTGTTTTTT.

The gene calls are TRBV6-2 or TRBV6-3 and TRBJ2-7, with TRBD1 matching over 8 bases. With 2 bases clipped from V and 6 bases from J, the junction kept 9 bases outside the gene matches. There are 15 residues in the CDR3. Germline-derived CDR1 and CDR2 are MNHEY and SVGEGT. CDR3: CASSYGQGFGGEQYF. The DNA of the CDR3 is TGTGCCAGCAGTTACGGACAGGGTTTCGGTGGCGAGCAGTACTTC.

This sequence joins TRBV10-1 and TRBJ1-1; weak D call: TRBD1 (5 bases). The ends were cut back, 6 bases at V and 1 base at J, with 12 bases in the middle. The V gene's germline CDR1 is WNHNN and CDR2 SYGVQD (reference sequence). This CDR3 is 14 amino acids long. CDR3 sequence: CASSPGGENTEAFF. DNA of the CDR3: TGCGCCAGCAGCCCCGGGGGGGAGAACACTGAAGCTTTCTTT.

There are a few counts of this clonotype. The V gene is TRBV29-1, the J gene TRBJ2-1; D may be TRBD2 (5 bases). There are 16 residues in the CDR3. V was shortened by 5 bases and J by 3 bases, with 20 bases between the two germline ends. Germline V gene lookup returns CDR1 SQVTM and CDR2 ANQGSEA. This CDR3 is CSVSPPATKSYNEQFF. CDR3 nucleotides: TGCAGCGTTTCCCCTCCGGCGACTAAGAGCTACAATGAGCAGTTCTTC.

In its sample, this clonotype was seen many times. The chain uses TRBV11-2 and TRBJ2-7, with 9 nucleotides matching TRBD1. The CDR3 covers 12 residues. The V gene end was trimmed by 8 bases and the J gene end by 3 bases; junction bases not matched to a gene: 2. Germline lookup yields CDR1 SGHAT and CDR2 FQNNGV. The CDR3 loop is CASGDRDYEQYF. CDR3 DNA sequence: TGTGCCAGCGGGGACAGGGACTACGAGCAGTACTTC.

This chain uses TRBV28 with TRBJ2-7; D is uncertain. This CDR3 is built from 15 residues. CDR1 and CDR2 (germline): MDHEN, SYDVKM. Trimming left V 6 bases short and J 3 bases short, with 18 bases between. For the CDR3, the DNA is TGTGCCAGCAGCCCAACAAGAGGTGGGAACTACGAGCAGTACTTC. Translating gives CASSPTRGGNYEQYF.

The chain couples TRBV29-1 to TRBJ2-1, with 7 bases fitting TRBD1. J was trimmed by 6 bases and V by 1 base; bases with no gene match: 6. The CDR3 is 14 amino acids. Germline lookup yields CDR1 SQVTM and CDR2 ANQGSEA. CDR3 sequence reads: CSVEGQGVLNEQFF. As DNA, the CDR3 is TGCAGCGTTGAAGGTCAGGGGGTTCTCAATGAGCAGTTCTTC.

The CDR3 nucleotides are TGCGCCAGCAGCTTGGATAGTTCCCGAATTAGAGAGCAGTACTTC. Its protein is CASSLDSSRIREQYF. The J gene is TRBJ2-7, the V gene TRBV5-1; D is unclear. V shed 0 bases and J shed 7 bases, with 17 bases lying between them. Germline V gene lookup returns CDR1 SGHRS and CDR2 YFSETQ. The length of the CDR3 is 15 residues. Full variable domain (remainder filled in from reference TRBV5-1 and TRBJ2-7): KAGVTQTPRYLIKTRGQQVTLSCSPISGHRSVSWYQQTPGQGLQFLFEYFSETQRNKGNFPGRFSGRQFSNSRSEMNVSTLELGDSALYLCASSLDSSRIREQYFGPGTRLTVT.

The chain joins TRBV4-3 to TRBJ1-2; D ambiguous. The V gene lost 0 bases and the J gene lost 8 bases, with 13 bases spanning the gap. The CDR3 totals 14 residues. From germline, CDR1 is LGHNA and CDR2 YSLEER. This chain's CDR3 is CASSQDLGFGGYTF. As DNA, the CDR3 is TGCGCCAGCAGCCAAGACTTGGGATTTGGCGGCTACACCTTC.

Note on this clonotype: It may be a read error: a sequence one base away is much more abundant. This chain uses TRBV2 with TRBJ1-6, with a possible D match to TRBD1 (5 bases). Germline lookup yields CDR1 SNHLY and CDR2 FYNNEI. This CDR3 comprises 17 residues. V lost 4 bases, J lost 2 bases, and 15 bases lay in between. The CDR3 DNA reads TGTGCCAGCAGTGGTTGGATCAGGGTCACCTATAATTCACCCCTCCACTTT. It is translated as CASSGWIRVTYNSPLHF.

The chain uses TRBV6-2 or TRBV6-3 and TRBJ2-7; weak D call: TRBD1 (6 bases). V was trimmed by 6 bases and J by 3 bases, leaving 12 bases between them. Germline V gene data show CDR1 as MNHEY and CDR2 as SVGEGT. The CDR3 extends over 13 amino acids. The CDR3 here is CASSRGTDYEQYF. The CDR3 nucleotides read TGTGCCAGCAGCAGGGGAACAGACTACGAGCAGTACTTC.

The V and J genes are TRBV6-1 and TRBJ2-1; no clear D gene. Germline assignment: CDR1 MNHNS and CDR2 SASEGT. The CDR3 spans 14 residues. The germline V and J ends were trimmed by 3 bases and 5 bases, with 11 bases remaining between them. The CDR3 reads CASSDGWQHNEQFF. CDR3 in DNA: TGTGCCAGCAGTGATGGTTGGCAACACAATGAGCAGTTCTTC.

This clonotype was found a few times. As DNA, the CDR3 is TGCGCCAGCAGCCACCCCGACACCGCAACTAATGAAAAACTGTTTTTT. Translating gives CASSHPDTATNEKLFF. The chain joins TRBV4-1 to TRBJ1-4; D gene ambiguous. The ends were cut back, 3 bases at V and 0 bases at J, with 11 bases in the middle. Germline loops: CDR1 MGHRA, CDR2 YSYEKL. This CDR3 has 16 residues.

The chain uses TRBV20-1 and TRBJ2-5; 11 bases map to TRBD1. The V gene's germline CDR1 is DFQATT and CDR2 SNEGSKA (reference sequence). The V segment lost 1 base and the J segment 5 bases; nucleotides outside the gene matches: 6. The CDR3 sequence is 15 residues long. CDR3 DNA: TGCAGTGCTAGAGGAGGGACAGGGGGTGAGGAGACCCAGTACTTC. It yields the protein CSARGGTGGEETQYF.

The chain has TRBV28 and TRBJ1-3, with no clear D. Trimming took 8 bases from V and 0 from J, leaving 14 bases between them. The length of the CDR3 is 15 residues. Germline V gene data show CDR1 as MDHEN and CDR2 as SYDVKM. This CDR3 reads CASDKMGSSGNTIYF. The DNA of the CDR3 is TGTGCCAGCGACAAAATGGGAAGCTCTGGAAACACCATATATTTT.

Concerning this clonotype: Its ends do not fully match the called genes, so a read error is possible. J is TRBJ2-7 and V is TRBV30, with a tentative D call TRBD2 (7 bases). From germline, CDR1 is GTSNPN and CDR2 SVGIG (reference sequence). The CDR3 runs 13 residues. The chain's CDR3 is CAWGGAAAYEQCF. For the CDR3, the DNA is TGTGCCTGGGGGGGGGCAGCAGCCTACGAGCAGTGCTTC.

V and J are TRBV12-3 or TRBV12-4 and TRBJ2-4, with TRBD2 matching 10 bases. This CDR3 has 17 residues. V dropped 2 bases and J dropped 7; count of bases not matched to a gene: 11. CDR3 in DNA: TGTGCCAGCAGTTTATGGGGGCTAGCGGGAGAGGCGAACATTCAGTACTTC. It translates to CASSLWGLAGEANIQYF.

Ten or more counts support this clonotype. This chain connects TRBV28 to TRBJ2-7, with a tentative D call TRBD2 (7 bases). The V end lost 6 bases, the J end lost 1 base, and 19 bases lay between the germline ends. The CDR3 has 16 residues. Per the germline V gene, CDR1 is MDHEN and CDR2 is SYDVKM. The CDR3 coding sequence is TGTGCCAGCAGCCGAGGAAGGGGGGGATTTTCCTACGAGCAGTACTTC. This encodes CASSRGRGGFSYEQYF.

This clonotype was seen more than once but under ten times. V is TRBV6-5 and J is TRBJ2-7; D assignment may be TRBD1 or TRBD2 (7 bases each). Deletions cut 4 bases from V and 0 bases from J, with 16 bases between. The CDR3 totals 16 residues. Germline V gene sequence: CDR1 MNHEY, CDR2 SVGAGI. CDR3 coding DNA: TGTGCCAGCAGTTTACAGGGGACTACCATCTCCTACGAGCAGTACTTC. Encoded protein: CASSLQGTTISYEQYF.

The chain has TRBV10-1 and TRBJ1-1, with D tentatively TRBD1 (6 bases). CDR1 WNHNN and CDR2 SYGVQD come from the germline V gene (reference sequence). The germline V and J ends were trimmed by 3 bases and 6 bases, with 14 bases remaining between them. The CDR3 contains 14 residues. CDR3 bases: TGCGCCAGCAGTGAATTCAAGGGGGGGTCTGAAGCTTTCTTT. It encodes CASSEFKGGSEAFF.

The gene calls are TRBV27 and TRBJ1-1; TRBD1 matches 10 bases. After removal of 6 bases from V and 4 bases from J, the junction contained 17 bases not matched to a gene. Germline CDR1 MNHEY, CDR2 SMNVEV (reference sequence). The CDR3 consists of 18 residues. DNA for the CDR3: TGTGCCAGCAGCCCTGCTTCCGGGACAGGGGTCGTGGGCACTGAAGCTTTCTTT. Its protein product is CASSPASGTGVVGTEAFF.